This T cell receptor (beta chain) was sequenced during a study of blood T cell repertoires in COVID-19. Using immunoSEQ multiplex PCR, the repertoire was profiled, and TCRdb retains in-frame clones only, with some absent. The table includes some 310,000 clones, around 87% detected once. V dropped 3 bases and J dropped 9; count of bases not matched to a gene: 7. This CDR3 spans 14 amino acids. Germline V CDR1 and CDR2: GTSNPN, SVGIG (reference sequence). The receptor was derived from a woman between 40 and 55 years old with COVID-19, enrolled during active disease. The chain is built from TRBV30 and TRBJ1-6; 8 bases are shared with TRBD1. Input material: peripheral blood. The CDR3 DNA reads TGTGCCTGGAGAGGACAGGGTGTAACTTCACCCCTCCACTTT. Translation: CAWRGQGVTSPLHF. The entire variable domain, with the rest obtained from reference TRBV30 and TRBJ1-6, is as follows: SQTIHQWPATLVQPVGSPLSLECTVEGTSNPNLYWYRQAAGRGLQLLFYSVGIGQISSEVPQNLSASRPQDRQFILSSKKLLLSDSGFYLCAWRGQGVTSPLHFGNGTRLTVT.